The TCR beta chain described here comes from a study of T cell repertoires in cytomegalovirus infection. Overall study: Both a matching HLA type and CMV infection were indicated by public TCR beta signatures. Study-level findings and limits: Cumulative public TCR beta family frequency identified carriers of CMV plus the relevant HLA. Within the response measured ex vivo, HLA-C-restricted CMV-specific TCR beta clonotypes were dominant.

TCRdb reanalysed the reads using MiXCR and keeps one entry per CDR3 protein. The sample includes roughly 150,000 distinct CDR3 sequences, over 15% seen only once; the top ten take 15% to 20%. Germline CDR1 and CDR2: SGHDT and YYEEEE. The CDR3 has 15 residues. V lost 1 base to trimming and J lost 8 bases, with 13 bases between them. This clonotype was found many times. What it binds is not known. The chain joins TRBV5-6 to TRBJ1-6, with D unresolved. The sequenced material came from CD8+ T cells from PBMCs. This TCR derives from a human donor in good health (CMV status not recorded). Some clones in this sample may be carry-over from other donors' samples. CDR3 sequence: CASSLPLEADSPLHF. The CDR3 DNA sequence: TGTGCCAGCAGCTTGCCTCTAGAAGCGGATTCACCCCTCCACTTT.